This TCR beta chain was recovered during a study of CD8 T cells in Susac syndrome. Study-level findings and limits: A relatively small number of individuals underwent TCR sequencing and HLA analysis.

Regarding this clonotype: The target antigen is unknown.

The germline V gene has CDR1 MNHNY and CDR2 SVGAGI (reference sequence). The CDR3 is 13 amino acids. Trimming stripped 0 bases from V and 8 bases from J, with 8 bases between. Random hexamers were used to reverse transcribe the RNA input (roughly 0.5 to 1 ug). The method of amplification for TCR beta CDR3 was immunoSEQ multiplex PCR, covering 54 Vbeta and 13 Jbeta. One entry per CDR3 protein results from TCRdb running MiXCR on the immunoSEQ multiplex PCR reads. The top ten hold about 0.12% of the sample, which has about 430,000 distinct CDR3 sequences, 85% seen once. The authors sequenced TCR beta from blood CD8+ and CD4+ T cells. It was negative isolation that provided the CD8+ and CD4+ T cells, whereas TEMRA cells were enriched by FACS.

The receptor was isolated from a human donor with multiple sclerosis. The chain couples TRBV6-6 to TRBJ2-1; D uncertain. Specimen: CD8+ T cells from PBMCs. DNA for the CDR3: TGTGCCAGCAGTTACTCTCAGAGAGATGAGCAGTTCTTC. Residues: CASSYSQRDEQFF.